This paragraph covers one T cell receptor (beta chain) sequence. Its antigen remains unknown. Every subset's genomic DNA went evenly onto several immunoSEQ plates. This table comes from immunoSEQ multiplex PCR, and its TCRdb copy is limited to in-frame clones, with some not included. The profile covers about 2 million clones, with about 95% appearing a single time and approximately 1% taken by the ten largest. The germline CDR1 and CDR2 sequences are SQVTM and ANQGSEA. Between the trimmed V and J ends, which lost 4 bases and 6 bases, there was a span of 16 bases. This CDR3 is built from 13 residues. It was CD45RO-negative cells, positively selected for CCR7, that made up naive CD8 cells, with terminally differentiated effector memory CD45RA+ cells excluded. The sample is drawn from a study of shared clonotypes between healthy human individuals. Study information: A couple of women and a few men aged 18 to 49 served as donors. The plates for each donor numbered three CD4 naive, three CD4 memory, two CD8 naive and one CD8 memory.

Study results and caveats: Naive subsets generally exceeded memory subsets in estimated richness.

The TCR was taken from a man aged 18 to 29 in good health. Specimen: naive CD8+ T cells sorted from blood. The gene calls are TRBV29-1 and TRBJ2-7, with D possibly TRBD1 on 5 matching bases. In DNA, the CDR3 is TGCAGCGTTGTGGCCGTGGGGCTCCTCGAGCAGTACTTC. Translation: CSVVAVGLLEQYF.